The TCR beta chain described here comes from a study of chemoradiotherapy in HPV16-positive cancers (dated 2022 in TCRdb). In the study overall: Functional T-cell assays on cells from a couple of HPV16-positive patients defined candidate HPV-specific T-cell clones and common TCR motifs. Whether T-cell immunity against the HPV oncoproteins E6 and E7 changes during chemoradiotherapy and whether survival is affected by this immunity were examined in the study. TCR repertoires from 86 patients with HPV-related cancers were then used to track the candidate HPV-specific TCRs and motifs.

Results the study describes overall, beyond this receptor: Expansion of candidate HPV-specific clones and E7-related TCR motifs was observed in the tumor microenvironment during treatment, whereas no such expansion was observed for non-HPV-specific T cells. Among HPV16-positive patients, expansion of HPV-responsive T cells during chemoradiotherapy was associated with better recurrence-free survival. The functional definition of HPV-specific T cells came from only a couple of HPV16-positive patients, and the survival association was reported for HPV16-positive patients.

The germline V gene provides CDR1 MNHNS and CDR2 SASEGT. Reading from cysteine to phenylalanine, the CDR3 counts 15 amino acids. Just the 45-base CDR3 DNA is kept, in frame starting at base 1. The germline V end is reduced by 3 bases and the J end by 6 bases; junction bases left unmatched: 7. Concerning this clone: Its recognized antigen is unknown. Within one base of it there is no much larger clone, and no base qualities were kept.

Repertoires were sampled multiple times during chemoradiotherapy, which allowed clonal expansion in the tumor microenvironment to be followed. Library method: the immunoSEQ multiplex PCR assay. In its TCRdb copy, this immuneACCESS table keeps in-frame sequences only and misses some clones. Where compared with another copy, unresolved V genes explain less than half of these, and the others have no known cause. The sample table holds some 12,000 clones, of which roughly nine tenths were seen once. Clones ranked in the top ten supply under 2% of the sample. The chain couples TRBV6-1 to TRBJ2-1; 8 bases in the junction line up with TRBD1. The sequenced sample was blood, obtained from a patient who underwent chemoradiotherapy. The sequence was obtained from a human donor with HPV-associated anogenital cancer. The CDR3 sequence is CASSDDRGVGNEQFF. The base sequence is TGTGCCAGCAGTGACGACAGGGGAGTCGGCAATGAGCAGTTCTTC.